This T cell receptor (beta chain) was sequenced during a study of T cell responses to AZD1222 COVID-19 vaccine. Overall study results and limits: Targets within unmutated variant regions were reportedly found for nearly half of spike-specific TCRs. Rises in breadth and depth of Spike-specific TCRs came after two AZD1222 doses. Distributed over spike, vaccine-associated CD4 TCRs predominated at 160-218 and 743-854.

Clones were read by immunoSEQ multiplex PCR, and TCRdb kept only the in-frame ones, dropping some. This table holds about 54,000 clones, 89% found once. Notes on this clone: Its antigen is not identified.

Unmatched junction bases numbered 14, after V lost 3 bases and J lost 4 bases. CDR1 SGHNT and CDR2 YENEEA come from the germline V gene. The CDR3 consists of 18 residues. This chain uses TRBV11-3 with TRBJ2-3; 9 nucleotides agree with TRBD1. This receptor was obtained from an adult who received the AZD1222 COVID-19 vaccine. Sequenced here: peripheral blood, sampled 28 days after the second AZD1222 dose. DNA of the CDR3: TGTGCCAGCAGCTTTATAGGGACAGGGCCATCCTGGGCAGATACGCAGTATTTT. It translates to CASSFIGTGPSWADTQYF. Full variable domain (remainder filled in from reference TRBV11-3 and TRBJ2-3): EAGVVQSPRYKIIEKKQPVAFWCNPISGHNTLYWYLQNLGQGPELLIRYENEEAVDDSQLPKDRFSAERLKGVDSTLKIQPAELGDSAVYLCASSFIGTGPSWADTQYFGPGTRLTVL.